These 10 T cell receptor beta chains came from one sample sequenced in a study of siplizumab effects on memory and regulatory T cells. Measured with immunoSEQ multiplex PCR; TCRdb has only the in-frame clones, and not every one. The sample carries tens of thousands of clones, around four fifths recorded once. Material for sequencing was memory CD4+ T cells sorted from blood. The source is a human donor in good health.

V usage is TRBV6-6 and J usage is TRBJ1-1, with D perhaps TRBD1 (6 bases). The V gene's germline CDR1 is MNHNY and CDR2 SVGAGI (reference sequence). This CDR3 is built from 14 residues. Trimming removed 2 bases from V and 6 bases from J, with 13 bases in between. The CDR3 DNA is TGTGCCAGCAGTTACCCCCACCGGACAGCTGAAGCTTTCTTT. This sequence encodes CASSYPHRTAEAFF.

This sequence joins TRBV7-9 and TRBJ1-2; 9 bases are a match to TRBD1. The CDR3 is 17 residues long. The germline V gene has CDR1 SEHNR and CDR2 FQNEAQ (reference sequence). Unmatched junction bases numbered 9, after V lost 1 base and J lost 3 bases. The CDR3 DNA follows: TGTGCCAGCAGCTTAGGAACAGGGGGCTCTGGGGACTATGGCTACACCTTC. Residues: CASSLGTGGSGDYGYTF. The whole variable domain, filled in from reference TRBV7-9 and TRBJ1-2, reads DTGVSQNPRHKITKRGQNVTFRCDPISEHNRLYWYRQTLGQGPEFLTYFQNEAQLEKSRLLSDRFSAERPKGSFSTLEIQRTEQGDSAMYLCASSLGTGGSGDYGYTFGSGTRLTVV.

This chain uses TRBV5-1 with TRBJ2-1; 11 nucleotides line up with TRBD1. Trimming removed 1 base from V and 5 bases from J; junction bases left unmatched: 2. Germline V lookup: CDR1 SGHRS, CDR2 YFSETQ. There are 15 residues in the CDR3. The CDR3 is CASSLRGQGDNEQFF. CDR3 bases: TGCGCCAGCAGCTTGAGGGGACAGGGGGACAATGAGCAGTTCTTC.

The V gene is TRBV2, the J gene TRBJ2-5; D is perhaps TRBD2 (5 bases). Germline CDR1 is SNHLY and CDR2 is FYNNEI. The ends were cut back, 1 base at V and 5 bases at J, with 11 bases in the middle. The CDR3 is 14 amino acids. The CDR3 DNA is TGTGCCAGCAGTGAAGTGGCCGGGGAGGAGACCCAGTACTTC. Residues: CASSEVAGEETQYF.

V gene TRBV5-1 combines with J gene TRBJ2-3; D uncertain. The V and J ends lost 3 bases and 9 bases respectively, with 17 bases between them. Germline loops: CDR1 SGHRS, CDR2 YFSETQ. The length of the CDR3 is 14 residues. In nucleotides, the CDR3 is TGCGCCAGCAGCTCGTCACTCAGTCCGTTAACGCAGTATTTT. Amino acid sequence: CASSSSLSPLTQYF.

V and J are TRBV5-5 and TRBJ1-5, with D perhaps TRBD1 (6 bases). The CDR3 runs 15 residues. Trimming left V 4 bases short and J 9 bases short, with 20 bases between. The V gene's germline CDR1 is SGHKS and CDR2 YYEKEE (reference sequence). CDR3 loop: CASSLGRGENWPQHF. Written as DNA, the CDR3 is TGTGCCAGCAGCCTGGGGAGGGGGGAGAATTGGCCCCAGCATTTT.

The V and J genes are TRBV2 and TRBJ2-7; D call uncertain. Germline V lookup: CDR1 SNHLY, CDR2 FYNNEI. With 8 bases removed from V and 4 bases from J, the gap between germline ends came to 15 bases. This CDR3 comprises 13 residues. CDR3 sequence: CASGPAEVYEQYF. DNA of the CDR3: TGTGCCAGCGGACCGGCGGAAGTGTACGAGCAGTACTTC.

J is TRBJ1-3 and V is TRBV5-1; D is ambiguous. V was cut by 4 bases and J by 2 bases, with 7 bases left in between. Germline lookup yields CDR1 SGHRS and CDR2 YFSETQ. The CDR3 is 13 residues long. The CDR3 here is CASSGEAGNTIYF. CDR3 nucleotide sequence: TGCGCCAGCAGCGGGGAGGCTGGAAACACCATATATTTT.

The V call is TRBV14, the J call TRBJ1-1, with 7 bases identical to TRBD1. Germline-derived CDR1 and CDR2 are SGHDN and FVKESK. This CDR3 spans 15 amino acids. J gave up 1 base and V 4 bases, and 6 bases lay outside the gene matches. The DNA of the CDR3 is TGTGCCAGCAGCCGAGGGGGCGGGTGGAACACTGAAGCTTTCTTT. This codes for CASSRGGGWNTEAFF.

The chain carries TRBV11-2 and TRBJ2-5; 10 bases align to TRBD2. Germline CDR1 reads SGHAT; CDR2 reads FQNNGV. This CDR3 spans 15 amino acids. Unmatched junction bases numbered 5, after V lost 2 bases and J lost 5 bases. This CDR3 is CASSLQAGGFETQYF. For the CDR3, the DNA is TGTGCCAGCAGCTTACAAGCGGGGGGGTTTGAGACCCAGTACTTC. The complete variable domain, with remaining parts taken from reference TRBV11-2 and TRBJ2-5, reads EAGVAQSPRYKIIEKRQSVAFWCNPISGHATLYWYQQILGQGPKLLIQFQNNGVVDDSQLPKDRFSAERLKGVDSTLKIQPAKLEDSAVYLCASSLQAGGFETQYFGPGTRLLVL.